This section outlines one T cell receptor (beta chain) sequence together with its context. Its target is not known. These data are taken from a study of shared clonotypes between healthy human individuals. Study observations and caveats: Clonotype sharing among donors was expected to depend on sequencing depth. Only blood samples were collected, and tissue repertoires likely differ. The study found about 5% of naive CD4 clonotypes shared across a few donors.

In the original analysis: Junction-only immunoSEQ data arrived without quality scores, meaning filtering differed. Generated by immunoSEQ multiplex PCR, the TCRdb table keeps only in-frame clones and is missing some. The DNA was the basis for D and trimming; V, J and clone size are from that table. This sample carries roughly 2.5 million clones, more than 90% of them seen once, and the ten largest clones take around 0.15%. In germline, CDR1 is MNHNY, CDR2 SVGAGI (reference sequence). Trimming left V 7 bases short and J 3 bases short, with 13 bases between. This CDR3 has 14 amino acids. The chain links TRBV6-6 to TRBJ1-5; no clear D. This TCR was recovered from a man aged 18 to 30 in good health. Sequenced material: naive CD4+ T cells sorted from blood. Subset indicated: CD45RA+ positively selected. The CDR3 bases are TGTGCCAGCACCTTCCCCAAGTCCAATCAGCCCCAGCATTTT. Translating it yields CASTFPKSNQPQHF.